What follows are 7 T cell receptor beta chains derived from one specimen sequenced in a study of patients and donors after allogeneic stem cell transplantation. TCRdb re-derived calls from the RT-PCR reads in MiXCR, one entry per CDR3 protein. The table includes about 960,000 distinct CDR3 sequences, more than 15% detected once. The sequenced sample was blood, either unsorted or a sorted T cell fraction (not recorded which). The receptors derive from a human donor who was either an allogeneic HSCT recipient or a stem cell or donor lymphocyte infusion donor (not recorded which). It is not recorded whose cells these are; they may come from a transplant donor.

This clonotype occurred a few times. The chain employs TRBV20-1 and TRBJ1-3; TRBD1 is a possible D gene (5 bases). V dropped 6 bases and J dropped 0 bases, with 12 bases sitting between them. CDR3 length: 14 residues. Germline assignment: CDR1 DFQATT and CDR2 SNEGSKA (reference sequence). CDR3 in amino acids: CSAASDSSGNTIYF. Here the CDR3 DNA reads TGCAGTGCGGCCTCCGACAGCTCTGGAAACACCATATATTTT.

This clonotype has at least ten counts. This chain connects TRBV20-1 to TRBJ1-1; D is uncertain. The V and J ends lost 0 bases and 1 base respectively, with 6 bases between them. Germline CDR1 reads DFQATT; CDR2 reads SNEGSKA (reference sequence). This CDR3 is built from 13 residues. The CDR3 DNA sequence: TGCAGTGCTAGAGATCGGGGGAACACTGAAGCTTTCTTT. Its protein product is CSARDRGNTEAFF.

This chain connects TRBV4-2 to TRBJ2-3; TRBD2 might be the D (7 bases). Per the germline V gene, CDR1 is LGHNA and CDR2 is YNFKEQ. Trimming took off 0 bases at V and 4 bases at J, with 17 bases between the two ends. The CDR3 is 17 amino acids. CDR3 nucleotides: TGTGCCAGCAGCCAAGAATTAACGGGGGGCGGGGCAGATACGCAGTATTTT. As protein: CASSQELTGGGADTQYF.

This chain connects TRBV3-1 to TRBJ2-4; 12 bases agree with TRBD1. The CDR3 extends over 17 amino acids. J was trimmed by 7 bases and V by 5 bases; bases with no gene match: 12. Germline CDR1 reads LGHDT; CDR2 reads YNNKEL (reference sequence). CDR3 in amino acids: CASSYVQGQGARNIQYF. The CDR3 nucleotides are TGTGCCAGCAGCTACGTCCAGGGACAGGGGGCGCGGAACATTCAGTACTTC.

This clonotype was seen a few times. The chain couples TRBV5-1 to TRBJ1-4; D is undetermined. This CDR3 region has 12 residues. Germline V lookup: CDR1 SGHRS, CDR2 YFSETQ. V was pared by 4 bases and J by 5 bases, with 6 bases between. CDR3 region: CASSPENEKLFF. In DNA form, the CDR3 reads TGCGCCAGCAGCCCAGAAAATGAAAAACTGTTTTTT. The full variable domain, completed using reference TRBV5-1 and TRBJ1-4, is KAGVTQTPRYLIKTRGQQVTLSCSPISGHRSVSWYQQTPGQGLQFLFEYFSETQRNKGNFPGRFSGRQFSNSRSEMNVSTLELGDSALYLCASSPENEKLFFGSGTQLSVL.

The table lists this clonotype with a few counts. The chain carries TRBV20-1 and TRBJ1-5; no firm D call. The CDR3 runs to 15 residues. V gave up 4 bases and J gave up 0 bases, with 13 bases separating them. CDR1 is DFQATT and CDR2 is SNEGSKA in the germline V gene (reference sequence). The CDR3, as DNA: TGCAGTGCTATTTCCGGGAGTAGTAGCAATCAGCCCCAGCATTTT. This gives the protein CSAISGSSSNQPQHF.

There are a few counts of this clonotype. The genes are TRBV29-1 and TRBJ1-2, with D possibly TRBD1 on 6 matching bases. The V end was cut by 3 bases, the J end by 8 bases, with 13 bases between. Germline V gene data show CDR1 as SQVTM and CDR2 as ANQGSEA. The CDR3 spans 12 residues. As DNA, the CDR3 is TGCAGCGTTGACACGGGGGCGAGGGGCTACACCTTC. It specifies CSVDTGARGYTF. Together with reference TRBV29-1 and TRBJ1-2, the CDR3 gives the full variable domain: SAVISQKPSRDICQRGTSLTIQCQVDSQVTMMFWYRQQPGQSLTLIATANQGSEATYESGFVIDKFPISRPNLTFSTLTVSNMSPEDSSIYLCSVDTGARGYTFGSGTRLTVV.